This TCR beta chain was profiled in a study of regulatory T cells in long-lasting Graves disease. This clonotype was recorded a few times. For TCR beta, libraries came from iRepertoire HTBI primers and Arm-PCR of CDR3 regions. TCRdb reprocessed the multiplex PCR reads with MiXCR, giving one entry per CDR3 protein. Of roughly 450,000 distinct CDR3 sequences in the sample, around 22% are singletons; the top ten hold approximately 25%. Sample time point: persistent/refractory GD, antithyroid drugs over 5 years with positive TRAb. Isolated PBMC RNA provided the starting material for the TCR library. Patients met American Thyroid Association criteria for Graves' disease. An endocrinology department in Xi'an, China, supplied the patients. This specimen was peripheral blood mononuclear cells (PBMCs), taken when the disease was refractory, from a patient treated with antithyroid drugs. The sequence was obtained from a female donor with Graves disease.

CDR3 DNA sequence: TGTGCCAGCAGGGACTCTAGCGGGACTGAGACCCAGTACTTC. The encoded protein is CASRDSSGTETQYF. The V call is TRBV6-1, the J call TRBJ2-5; TRBD2 aligns across 9 bases. Per germline, CDR1 MNHNS and CDR2 SASEGT. The CDR3 loop spans 14 amino acids. Trimming at V came to 6 bases and at J to 5 bases, leaving 7 bases not matched to a gene.